The source of this T cell receptor (beta chain) is a study of Ad26.COV2.S vaccination and SARS-CoV-2 variants. In the study overall: As a participant in COV1001, the donor was in the Ad26.COV2.S trial arm.

Concerning this clone: The target antigen is unknown.

The treatment was: roughly 19 received Ad26.COV2.S at low or high dose, single or two shots; roughly five received placebo; per-sample allocation not given. Material that was analyzed had been drawn on day 63 after the first vaccine or placebo injection. Wuhan-strain spike was delivered by a replication-incompetent Ad26 vector. Generated by immunoSEQ multiplex PCR, the TCRdb table keeps only in-frame clones and is missing some. The sample has about 350,000 clones; roughly nine tenths are singletons. The CDR3 loop spans 15 amino acids. CDR1 and CDR2 from the germline V gene are WSHSY and SAAADI. V lost 3 bases and J lost 6, with 18 bases in between. Overall study results and limits: Reportedly, spike-specific CD8+ and CD4+ T cell responses achieved substantial breadth once vaccination had taken place.

The clonotype originates from a person between 18 and 60 years old who received the Ad26.COV2.S COVID-19 vaccine or a placebo. Sequenced here: peripheral blood, sampled in a trial of Ad26.COV2.S vaccine versus placebo. This chain connects TRBV10-2 to TRBJ2-7, with D perhaps matching TRBD1 (7 bases). The CDR3 loop reads CASSERRGRKLEQYF. The DNA of the CDR3 is TGCGCCAGCAGTGAAAGGAGGGGGCGGAAGCTCGAGCAGTACTTC.